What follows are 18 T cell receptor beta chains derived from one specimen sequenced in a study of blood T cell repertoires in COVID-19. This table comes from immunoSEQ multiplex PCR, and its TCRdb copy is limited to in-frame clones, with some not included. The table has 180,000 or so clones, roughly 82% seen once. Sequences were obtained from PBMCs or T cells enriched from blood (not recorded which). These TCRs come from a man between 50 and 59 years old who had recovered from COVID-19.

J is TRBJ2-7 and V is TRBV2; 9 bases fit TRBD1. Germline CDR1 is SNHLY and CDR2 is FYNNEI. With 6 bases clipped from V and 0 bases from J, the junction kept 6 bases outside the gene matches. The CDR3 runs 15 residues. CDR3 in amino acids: CASSGTGKSSYEQYF. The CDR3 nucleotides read TGTGCCAGCAGCGGGACAGGGAAAAGCTCCTACGAGCAGTACTTC.

The CDR3 region is CASSHTGTSGGNSYEQYF. CDR3 in DNA: TGTGCCAGCAGCCACACCGGGACTAGCGGGGGAAACTCCTACGAGCAGTACTTC. J is TRBJ2-7 and V is TRBV7-9, with 14 bases identical to TRBD2. CDR1 and CDR2 (germline): SEHNR, FQNEAQ (reference sequence). The CDR3 spans 18 residues. V gave up 5 bases and J gave up 0 bases; unmatched junction bases: 9.

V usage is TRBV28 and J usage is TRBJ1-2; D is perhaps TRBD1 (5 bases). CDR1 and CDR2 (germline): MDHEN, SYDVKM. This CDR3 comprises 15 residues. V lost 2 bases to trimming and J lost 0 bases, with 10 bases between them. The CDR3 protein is CASSLDPGANYGYTF. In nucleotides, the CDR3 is TGTGCCAGCAGTTTAGACCCGGGGGCTAACTATGGCTACACCTTC.

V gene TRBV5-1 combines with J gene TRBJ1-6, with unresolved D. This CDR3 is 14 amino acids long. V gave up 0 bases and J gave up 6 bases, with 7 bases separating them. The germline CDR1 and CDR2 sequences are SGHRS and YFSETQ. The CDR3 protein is CASSLAHSNSPLHF. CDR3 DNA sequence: TGCGCCAGCAGCTTGGCCCATTCTAATTCACCCCTCCACTTT.

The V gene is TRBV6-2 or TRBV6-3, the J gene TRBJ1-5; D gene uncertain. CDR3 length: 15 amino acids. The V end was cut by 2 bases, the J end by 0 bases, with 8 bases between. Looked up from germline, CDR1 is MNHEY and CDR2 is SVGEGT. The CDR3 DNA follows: TGTGCCAGCAGTTACGGCTCATATAGCAATCAGCCCCAGCATTTT. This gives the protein CASSYGSYSNQPQHF.

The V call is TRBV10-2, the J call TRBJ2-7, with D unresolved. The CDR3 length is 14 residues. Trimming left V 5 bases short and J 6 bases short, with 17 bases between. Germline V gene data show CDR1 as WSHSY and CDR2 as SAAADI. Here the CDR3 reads CASSPGSVGREQYF. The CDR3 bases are TGCGCCAGCAGTCCCGGTTCTGTGGGCCGCGAGCAGTACTTC.

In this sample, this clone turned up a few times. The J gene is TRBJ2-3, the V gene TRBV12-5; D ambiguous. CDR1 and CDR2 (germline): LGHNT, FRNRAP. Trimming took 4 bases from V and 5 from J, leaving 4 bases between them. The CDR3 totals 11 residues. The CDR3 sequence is CASGSIDTQYF. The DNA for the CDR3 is TGTGCTAGTGGTTCTATAGATACGCAGTATTTT. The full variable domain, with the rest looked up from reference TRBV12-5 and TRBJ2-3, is DARVTQTPRHKVTEMGQEVTMRCQPILGHNTVFWYRQTMMQGLELLAYFRNRAPLDDSGMPKDRFSAEMPDATLATLKIQPSEPRDSAVYFCASGSIDTQYFGPGTRLTVL.

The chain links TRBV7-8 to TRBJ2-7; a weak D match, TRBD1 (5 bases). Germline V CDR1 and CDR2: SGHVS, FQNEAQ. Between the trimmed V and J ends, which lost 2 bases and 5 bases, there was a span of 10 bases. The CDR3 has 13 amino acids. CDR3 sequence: CASSLSRANEQYF. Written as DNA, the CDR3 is TGTGCCAGCAGCTTAAGCAGGGCCAACGAGCAGTACTTC.

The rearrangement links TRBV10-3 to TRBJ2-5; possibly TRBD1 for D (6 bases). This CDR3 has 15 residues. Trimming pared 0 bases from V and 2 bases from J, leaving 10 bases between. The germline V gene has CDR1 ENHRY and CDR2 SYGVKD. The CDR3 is CAISESGGRQETQYF. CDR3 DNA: TGTGCCATCAGTGAGTCAGGGGGACGTCAAGAGACCCAGTACTTC.

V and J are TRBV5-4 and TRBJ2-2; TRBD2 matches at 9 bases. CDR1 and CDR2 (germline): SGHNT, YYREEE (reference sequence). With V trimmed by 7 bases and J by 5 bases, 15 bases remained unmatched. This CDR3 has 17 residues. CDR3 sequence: CASAWELRAGGTGELFF. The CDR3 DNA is TGTGCCAGCGCCTGGGAACTCCGAGCGGGGGGTACCGGGGAGCTGTTTTTT.

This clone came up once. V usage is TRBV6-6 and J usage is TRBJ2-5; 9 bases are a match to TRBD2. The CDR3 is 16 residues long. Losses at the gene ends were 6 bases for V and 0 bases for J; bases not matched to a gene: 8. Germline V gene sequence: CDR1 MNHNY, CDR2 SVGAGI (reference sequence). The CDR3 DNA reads TGTGCCAGCAGGCCGAGTATAGCGGGGGACCAAGAGACCCAGTACTTC. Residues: CASRPSIAGDQETQYF.

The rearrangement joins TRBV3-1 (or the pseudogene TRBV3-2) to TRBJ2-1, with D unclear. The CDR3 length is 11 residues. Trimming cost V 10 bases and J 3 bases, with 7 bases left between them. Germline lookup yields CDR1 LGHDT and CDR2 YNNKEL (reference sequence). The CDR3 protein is CATLFYNEQFF. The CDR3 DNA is TGTGCCACTCTATTCTACAATGAGCAGTTCTTC.

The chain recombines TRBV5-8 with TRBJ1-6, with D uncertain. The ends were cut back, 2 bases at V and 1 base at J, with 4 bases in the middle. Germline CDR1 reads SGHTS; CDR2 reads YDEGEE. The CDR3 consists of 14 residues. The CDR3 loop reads CASSFRSYNSPLHF. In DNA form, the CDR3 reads TGTGCCAGCAGCTTCAGGTCCTATAATTCACCCCTCCACTTT.

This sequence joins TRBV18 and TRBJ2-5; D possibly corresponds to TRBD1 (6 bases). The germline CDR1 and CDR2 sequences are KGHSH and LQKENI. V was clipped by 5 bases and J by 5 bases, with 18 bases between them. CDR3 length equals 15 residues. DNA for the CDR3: TGTGCCAGCTCAACCTCCCCTCCAGGGGCTGAGACCCAGTACTTC. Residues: CASSTSPPGAETQYF.

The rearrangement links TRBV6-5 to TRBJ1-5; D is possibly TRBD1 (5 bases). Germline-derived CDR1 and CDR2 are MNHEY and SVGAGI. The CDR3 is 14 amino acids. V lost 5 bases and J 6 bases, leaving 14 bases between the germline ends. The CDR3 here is CASSPYFDSQPQHF. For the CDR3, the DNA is TGTGCCAGCAGTCCTTACTTTGACAGTCAGCCCCAGCATTTT.

CDR3 in DNA: TGCGCCAGCAGGACGGACAGCTCCTACGAGCAGTACTTC. Translation gives CASRTDSSYEQYF. The J gene is TRBJ2-7, the V gene TRBV5-1; a possible D gene is TRBD1 (6 bases). This CDR3 region has 13 residues. V lost 5 bases, J lost 0 bases, and 9 bases lay in between. Germline V gives CDR1 SGHRS, CDR2 YFSETQ.

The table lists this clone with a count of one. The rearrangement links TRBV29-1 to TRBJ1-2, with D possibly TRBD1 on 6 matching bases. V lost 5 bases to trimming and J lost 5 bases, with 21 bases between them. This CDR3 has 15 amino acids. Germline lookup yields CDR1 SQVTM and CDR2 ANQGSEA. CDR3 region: CSVSPDRQGRYGYTF. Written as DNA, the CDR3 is TGCAGCGTTTCCCCAGACAGGCAGGGGAGATATGGCTACACCTTC.

The CDR3 nucleotides are TGCGCCAGCAGCTTGAACACCATCGATACGCAGTATTTT. Its translation is CASSLNTIDTQYF. The chain has TRBV5-1 and TRBJ2-3; D gene uncertain. Germline V lookup: CDR1 SGHRS, CDR2 YFSETQ. V was shortened by 1 base and J by 6 bases, with 9 bases between the two germline ends. The CDR3 is 13 residues long. The full variable domain, completed using reference TRBV5-1 and TRBJ2-3, is KAGVTQTPRYLIKTRGQQVTLSCSPISGHRSVSWYQQTPGQGLQFLFEYFSETQRNKGNFPGRFSGRQFSNSRSEMNVSTLELGDSALYLCASSLNTIDTQYFGPGTRLTVL.